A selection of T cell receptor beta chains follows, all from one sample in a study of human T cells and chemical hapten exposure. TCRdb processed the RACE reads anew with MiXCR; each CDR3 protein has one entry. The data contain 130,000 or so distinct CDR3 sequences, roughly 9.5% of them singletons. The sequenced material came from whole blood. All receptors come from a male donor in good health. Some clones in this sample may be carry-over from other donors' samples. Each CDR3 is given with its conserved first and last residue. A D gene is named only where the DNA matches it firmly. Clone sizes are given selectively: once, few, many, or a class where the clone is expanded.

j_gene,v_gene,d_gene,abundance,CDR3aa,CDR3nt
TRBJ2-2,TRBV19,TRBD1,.,CASSPTGTDNTGELFF,TGTGCCAGTAGTCCTACGGGGACAGACAACACCGGGGAGCTGTTTTTT
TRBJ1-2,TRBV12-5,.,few,CASGLSNNYGYTF,TGTGCTAGTGGTTTGTCGAACAACTATGGCTACACCTTC
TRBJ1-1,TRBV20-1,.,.,CSASYRGENTEAFF,TGCAGTGCTAGTTATAGGGGGGAGAACACTGAAGCTTTCTTT
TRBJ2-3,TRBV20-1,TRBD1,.,CSAAGTGWTDTQYF,TGCAGTGCCGCCGGGACAGGGTGGACAGATACGCAGTATTTT
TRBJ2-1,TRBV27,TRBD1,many,CASSPTGARANIYNEQFF,TGTGCCAGCAGTCCGACAGGGGCCCGAGCGAACATATACAATGAGCAGTTCTTC
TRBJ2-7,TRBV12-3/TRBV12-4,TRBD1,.,CASSWDRGPYEQYF,TGTGCCAGCAGTTGGGACAGGGGCCCCTACGAGCAGTACTTC
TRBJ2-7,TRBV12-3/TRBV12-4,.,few,CASSLQDPSYEQYF,TGTGCCAGCAGTTTGCAGGACCCCTCTTACGAGCAGTACTTC
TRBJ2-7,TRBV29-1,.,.,CSVGIQGTYEQYF,TGCAGCGTGGGGATACAGGGTACCTACGAGCAGTACTTC
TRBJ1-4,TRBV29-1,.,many,CSVYREGEKLFF,TGCAGCGTGTACAGGGAGGGAGAAAAACTGTTTTTT
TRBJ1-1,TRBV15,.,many,CATSLWGAGRAEAFF,TGTGCCACCAGCTTATGGGGGGCCGGGAGGGCTGAAGCTTTCTTT
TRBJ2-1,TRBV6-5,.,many,CASSDAGRPEDEQFF,TGTGCCAGCAGTGATGCCGGGAGACCTGAGGATGAGCAGTTCTTC
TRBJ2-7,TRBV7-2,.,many,CASSLQGSTYEQYF,TGTGCCAGCAGCTTACAAGGGAGTACCTACGAGCAGTACTTC
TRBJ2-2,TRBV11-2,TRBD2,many,CASSRLAGGTGELFF,TGTGCCAGCAGCCGGCTAGCGGGGGGCACCGGGGAGCTGTTTTTT
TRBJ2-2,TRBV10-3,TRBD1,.,CAISMTGDTGELFF,TGTGCCATCAGCATGACAGGGGACACCGGGGAGCTGTTTTTT
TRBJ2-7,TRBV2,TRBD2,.,CASSAAGGTHEQYF,TGTGCCAGCAGTGCTGCGGGGGGAACACACGAGCAGTACTTC
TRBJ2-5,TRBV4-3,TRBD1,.,CASSQHYDREETQYF,TGCGCCAGCAGCCAACATTATGACAGGGAAGAGACCCAGTACTTC
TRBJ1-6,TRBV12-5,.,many,CASEFSPLHF,TGTGCTAGTGAATTTTCACCCCTCCACTTT
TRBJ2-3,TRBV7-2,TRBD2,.,CASSEGLAGNWAQYF,TGTGCCAGCAGCGAGGGACTAGCGGGGAACTGGGCGCAGTATTTT
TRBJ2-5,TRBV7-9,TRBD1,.,CASSSGTGSQETQYF,TGTGCCAGCAGCTCCGGGACAGGGAGTCAAGAGACCCAGTACTTC
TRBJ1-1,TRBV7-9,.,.,CASSLDAANTEAFF,TGTGCCAGCAGCTTAGACGCTGCGAACACTGAAGCTTTCTTT
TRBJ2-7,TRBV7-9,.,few,CASSLASGAGGASGEQYF,TGTGCCAGCAGCTTAGCGAGCGGGGCAGGGGGCGCGAGTGGCGAGCAGTACTTC
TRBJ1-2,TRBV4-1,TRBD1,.,CASSPGDRDRIYGYTF,TGCGCCAGCAGCCCAGGGGACCGGGACAGAATCTATGGCTACACCTTC
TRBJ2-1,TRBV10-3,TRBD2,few,CAISENPRGGTDEQFF,TGTGCCATCAGTGAAAATCCGCGGGGGGGTACCGATGAGCAGTTCTTC
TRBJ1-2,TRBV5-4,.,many,CASSLVSGNYGYTF,TGTGCCAGCAGCTTGGTTTCAGGAAACTATGGCTACACCTTC
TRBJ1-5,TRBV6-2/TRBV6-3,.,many,CASSYSGDQPQHF,TGTGCCAGCAGTTACTCGGGAGATCAGCCCCAGCATTTT
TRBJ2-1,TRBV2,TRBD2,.,CASSGPGASGRYNEQFF,TGTGCCAGCAGCGGCCCTGGGGCTAGCGGGAGGTACAATGAGCAGTTCTTC
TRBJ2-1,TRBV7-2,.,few,CASSLPRGDEQFF,TGTGCCAGCAGCTTACCTAGGGGTGATGAGCAGTTCTTC
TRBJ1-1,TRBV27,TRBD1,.,CASSLSPGQSGTEAFF,TGTGCCAGCAGTTTATCGCCGGGACAGTCGGGCACTGAAGCTTTCTTT
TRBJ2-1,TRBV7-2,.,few,CASSANSWGRTLADEQFF,TGTGCCAGCAGCGCGAACTCCTGGGGTCGGACTTTAGCCGATGAGCAGTTCTTC
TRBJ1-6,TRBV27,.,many,CASSFVHGQGQNSPLHF,TGTGCCAGCAGTTTTGTACATGGTCAGGGTCAAAATTCACCCCTCCACTTT
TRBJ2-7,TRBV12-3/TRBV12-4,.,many,CASSPGTVSYEQYF,TGTGCCAGCAGTCCCGGGACGGTTTCCTACGAGCAGTACTTC
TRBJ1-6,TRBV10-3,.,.,CAISESGSLNSPLHF,TGTGCCATCAGTGAGTCCGGGTCCTTGAATTCACCCCTCCACTTT
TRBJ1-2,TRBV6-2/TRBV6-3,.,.,CASSYQGRDGYTF,TGTGCCAGCAGTTACCAGGGTCGAGATGGCTACACCTTC
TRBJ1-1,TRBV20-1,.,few,CSARRFESLGTEAFF,TGCAGTGCTAGAAGGTTTGAGAGTCTCGGGACTGAAGCTTTCTTT
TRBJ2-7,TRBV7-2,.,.,CASSPPRGSNEQYF,TGTGCCAGCAGCCCCCCCCGAGGGAGTAACGAGCAGTACTTC
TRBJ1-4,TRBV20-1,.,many,CSAREGDTTNEKLFF,TGCAGTGCTAGAGAGGGGGATACAACTAATGAAAAACTGTTTTTT
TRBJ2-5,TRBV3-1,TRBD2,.,CASSSGTSGRAREETQYF,TGTGCCAGCAGCTCTGGGACTAGCGGGAGGGCCAGGGAAGAGACCCAGTACTTC
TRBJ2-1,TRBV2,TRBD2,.,CASSVPAGGEDEQFF,TGTGCCAGCAGTGTACCAGCGGGAGGCGAGGATGAGCAGTTCTTC
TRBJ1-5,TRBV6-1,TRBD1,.,CASRDITGAQPQHF,TGTGCCAGCAGGGATATTACAGGGGCCCAGCCCCAGCATTTT
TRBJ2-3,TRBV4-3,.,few,CASSQDLFTDTQYF,TGCGCCAGCAGCCAAGATCTCTTCACAGATACGCAGTATTTT
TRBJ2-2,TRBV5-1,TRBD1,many,CASSSGTGGNTGELFF,TGCGCCAGCAGCTCCGGGACAGGGGGCAACACCGGGGAGCTGTTTTTT
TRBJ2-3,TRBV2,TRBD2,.,CASKNEAGAPETQYF,TGTGCCAGCAAAAACGAGGCGGGAGCTCCAGAAACGCAGTATTTT
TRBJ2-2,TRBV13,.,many,CASSFTRPGKNTGELFF,TGTGCCAGCAGCTTCACCCGTCCGGGGAAGAACACCGGGGAGCTGTTTTTT
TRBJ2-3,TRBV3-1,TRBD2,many,CASSPRTSGLTDTQYF,TGTGCCAGCAGCCCCAGGACTAGCGGGCTCACAGATACGCAGTATTTT
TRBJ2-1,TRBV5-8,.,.,CASSLGQQFNEQFF,TGTGCCAGCAGCTTGGGGCAACAGTTCAATGAGCAGTTCTTC
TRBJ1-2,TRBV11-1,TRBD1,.,CASSLARQGWNGYTF,TGTGCCAGCAGCTTAGCGAGACAGGGTTGGAATGGCTACACCTTC
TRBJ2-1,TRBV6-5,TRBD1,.,CASSYAGQGAWEQFF,TGTGCCAGCAGTTACGCAGGGCAGGGGGCATGGGAGCAGTTCTTC
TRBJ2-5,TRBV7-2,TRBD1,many,CASSPRQGVIETQYF,TGTGCCAGCAGCCCTAGACAGGGGGTAATTGAGACCCAGTACTTC
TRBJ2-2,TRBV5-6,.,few,CASSWELAGNTGELFF,TGTGCCAGCAGTTGGGAGTTGGCGGGAAACACCGGGGAGCTGTTTTTT